A selection of T cell receptor beta chains follows, all from one sample in a study of T cells in Graves' hyperthyroidism and ophthalmopathy. TCRdb passed the multiplex PCR reads through MiXCR, listing each CDR3 protein once. The table shows under 200,000 distinct CDR3 sequences, with over 7.5% occurring only once. Sequences were obtained from blood. All receptors come from a woman between 18 and 30 years old with Graves' hyperthyroidism that later progressed to Graves' ophthalmopathy. Each CDR3 is given with its conserved first and last residue. D genes are given only for firm matches. The size field is filled for only some rows; it gives once, few, many or a size class.

CDR3nt | CDR3aa | v_gene | abundance | d_gene | j_gene
TGTGCCACCAGTGACCCCGGGACAGGGGAGAATCAGCCCCAGCATTTT | CATSDPGTGENQPQHF | TRBV24-1 | many | TRBD1 | TRBJ1-5
TGCAGTGCTAGTACAGCACTGGGGGACTTCAATGAGCAGTTCTTC | CSASTALGDFNEQFF | TRBV20-1 | many | . | TRBJ2-1
TGTGCCAGCAGCTTAGTGGCAGCTCACGGGGAGCTGTTTTTT | CASSLVAAHGELFF | TRBV11-2 | many | . | TRBJ2-2
TGTGCCAGCGGCAGGGGCTCGAACACCGGGGAGCTGTTTTTT | CASGRGSNTGELFF | TRBV11-3 | many | . | TRBJ2-2
TGTGCCAGCAGTCGAAAGCGGGAGGGAAGCTCCTACAATGAGCAGTTCTTC | CASSRKREGSSYNEQFF | TRBV12-3/TRBV12-4 | many | TRBD2 | TRBJ2-1
TGTGCCAGCAGCAGAAACGGGGAGACCCAGTACTTC | CASSRNGETQYF | TRBV7-9 | many | . | TRBJ2-5
TGTGCCAGCAGCTTGGTGTCGGGAGTCTTGCGTAATGAGCAGTTCTTC | CASSLVSGVLRNEQFF | TRBV5-4 | many | . | TRBJ2-1
TGTGCCAGCAGTTACGGGTTGGACAGCTCCTACGAGCAGTACTTC | CASSYGLDSSYEQYF | TRBV6-1 | many | . | TRBJ2-7
TGTGCTAGTGGTAATAGCGGGAGGGCCAATGAGCAGTTCTTC | CASGNSGRANEQFF | TRBV12-5 | many | TRBD2 | TRBJ2-1
TGTGCCAGCGGCGGCGGGAGAGGGGATGAGCAGTTCTTC | CASGGGRGDEQFF | TRBV7-9 | many | TRBD2 | TRBJ2-1
TGCAGTGCTCCCATTGGAGCTTTGTCGGAAGAGACCCAGTACTTC | CSAPIGALSEETQYF | TRBV20-1 | many | . | TRBJ2-5
TGTGCCTGGATCAAACCAGGCTCACCCCTCCACTTT | CAWIKPGSPLHF | TRBV30 | few | . | TRBJ1-6
TGTGCCAGCAGCTTGGTGGGGGATTATTACAATGAGCAGTTCTTC | CASSLVGDYYNEQFF | TRBV5-5 | . | . | TRBJ2-1
TGTGCCAGCAGTGAATACGGGTACTACGAGCAGTACTTC | CASSEYGYYEQYF | TRBV6-1 | many | . | TRBJ2-7
TGTGCCAGCACCTTAAAGGGGACAGCTTCCGAGCAGTACTTC | CASTLKGTASEQYF | TRBV11-1 | many | TRBD1 | TRBJ2-7
TGTGCCAGCAGCTCCGGACTTGCAAATGGCGAGCAGTACTTC | CASSSGLANGEQYF | TRBV11-3 | . | . | TRBJ2-7
TGTGCCAGCAGCTTAGGGAGTAGGGGCGATCAGCCCCGGCATTTT | CASSLGSRGDQPRHF | TRBV7-9 | few | . | TRBJ1-5
TGTGCCAGCAGCGTAGTGGACGGTGGCACAGATACGCAGTATTTT | CASSVVDGGTDTQYF | TRBV9 | few | . | TRBJ2-3